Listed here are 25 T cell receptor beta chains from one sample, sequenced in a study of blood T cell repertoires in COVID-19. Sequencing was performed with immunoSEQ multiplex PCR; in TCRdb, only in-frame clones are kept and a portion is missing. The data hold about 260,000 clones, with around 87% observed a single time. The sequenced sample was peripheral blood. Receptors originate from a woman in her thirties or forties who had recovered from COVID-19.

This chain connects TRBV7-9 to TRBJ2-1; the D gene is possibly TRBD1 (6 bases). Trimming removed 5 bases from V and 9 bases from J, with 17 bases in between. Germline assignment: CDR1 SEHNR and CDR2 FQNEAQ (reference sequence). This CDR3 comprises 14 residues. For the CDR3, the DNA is TGTGCCAGCAGCCTCAGGGAACGAGGGGGTGAGCAGTTCTTC. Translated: CASSLRERGGEQFF.

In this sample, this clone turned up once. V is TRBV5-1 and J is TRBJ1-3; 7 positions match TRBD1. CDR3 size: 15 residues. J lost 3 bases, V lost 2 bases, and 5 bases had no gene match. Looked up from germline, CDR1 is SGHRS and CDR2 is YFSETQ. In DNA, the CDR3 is TGCGCCAGCAGCTTCGGGACAGCCTATGGAAACACCATATATTTT. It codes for CASSFGTAYGNTIYF.

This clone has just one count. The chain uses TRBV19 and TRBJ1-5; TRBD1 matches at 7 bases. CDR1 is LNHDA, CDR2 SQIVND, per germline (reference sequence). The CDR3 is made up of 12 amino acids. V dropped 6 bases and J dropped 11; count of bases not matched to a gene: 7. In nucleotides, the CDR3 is TGTGCCAGTAGCCCCCGGACAGGTTCCCAGCATTTT. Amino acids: CASSPRTGSQHF.

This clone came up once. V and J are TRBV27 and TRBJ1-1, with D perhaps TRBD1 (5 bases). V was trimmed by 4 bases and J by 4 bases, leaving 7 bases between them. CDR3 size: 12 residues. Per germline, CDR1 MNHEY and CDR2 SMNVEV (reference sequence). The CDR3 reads CASSSGGTEAFF. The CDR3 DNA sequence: TGTGCCAGCAGTTCCGGGGGCACTGAAGCTTTCTTT.

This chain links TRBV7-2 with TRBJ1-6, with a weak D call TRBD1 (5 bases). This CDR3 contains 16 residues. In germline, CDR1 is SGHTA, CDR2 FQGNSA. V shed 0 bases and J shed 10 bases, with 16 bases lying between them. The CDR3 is CASSLAESAGGSPLHF. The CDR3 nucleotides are TGTGCCAGCAGCTTAGCGGAGTCGGCGGGGGGATCACCCCTCCACTTT.

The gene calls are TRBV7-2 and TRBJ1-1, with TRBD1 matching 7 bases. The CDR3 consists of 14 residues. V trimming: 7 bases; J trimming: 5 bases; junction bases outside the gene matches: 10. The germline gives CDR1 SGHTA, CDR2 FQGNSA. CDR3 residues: CASILQGLGTEAFF. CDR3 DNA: TGTGCCAGCATCCTACAGGGGCTTGGTACTGAAGCTTTCTTT.

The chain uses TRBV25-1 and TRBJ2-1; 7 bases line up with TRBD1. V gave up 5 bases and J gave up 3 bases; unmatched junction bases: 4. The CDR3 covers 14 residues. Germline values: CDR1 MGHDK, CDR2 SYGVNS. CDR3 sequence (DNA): TGTGCCAGCAGTCGCCGGGACAGCTACAATGAGCAGTTCTTC. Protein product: CASSRRDSYNEQFF.

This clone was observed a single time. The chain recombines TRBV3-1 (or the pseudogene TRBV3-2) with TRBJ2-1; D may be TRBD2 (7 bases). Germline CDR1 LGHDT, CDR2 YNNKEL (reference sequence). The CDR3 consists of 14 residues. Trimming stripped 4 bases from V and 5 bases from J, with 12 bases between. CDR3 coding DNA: TGTGCCAGCAGCCTAGGGGGGGCCAACAATGAGCAGTTCTTC. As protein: CASSLGGANNEQFF.

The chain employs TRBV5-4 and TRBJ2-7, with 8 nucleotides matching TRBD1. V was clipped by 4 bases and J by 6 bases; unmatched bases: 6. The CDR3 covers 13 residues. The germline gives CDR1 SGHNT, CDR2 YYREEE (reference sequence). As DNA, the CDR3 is TGTGCCAGCAGCACCGGACAGGGCGGCGAGCAGTACTTC. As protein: CASSTGQGGEQYF.

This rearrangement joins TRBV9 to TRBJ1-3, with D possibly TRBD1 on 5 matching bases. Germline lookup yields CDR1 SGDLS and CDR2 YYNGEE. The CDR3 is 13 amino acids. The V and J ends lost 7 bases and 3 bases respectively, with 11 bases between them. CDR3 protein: CASAGGIGNTIYF. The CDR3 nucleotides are TGTGCCAGCGCTGGGGGGATTGGAAACACCATATATTTT.

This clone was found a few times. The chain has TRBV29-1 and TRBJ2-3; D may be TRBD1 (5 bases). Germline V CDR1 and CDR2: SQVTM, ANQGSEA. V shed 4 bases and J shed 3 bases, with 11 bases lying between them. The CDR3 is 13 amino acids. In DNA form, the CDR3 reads TGCAGCGTTGCAGGGAAGTTGACAGATACGCAGTATTTT. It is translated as CSVAGKLTDTQYF.

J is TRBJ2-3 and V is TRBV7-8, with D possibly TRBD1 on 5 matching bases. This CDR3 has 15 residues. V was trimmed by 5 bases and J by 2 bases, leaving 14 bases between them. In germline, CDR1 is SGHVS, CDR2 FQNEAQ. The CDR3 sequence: CASSPWGRVTDTQYF. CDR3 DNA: TGTGCCAGCAGCCCATGGGGCAGGGTCACAGATACGCAGTATTTT.

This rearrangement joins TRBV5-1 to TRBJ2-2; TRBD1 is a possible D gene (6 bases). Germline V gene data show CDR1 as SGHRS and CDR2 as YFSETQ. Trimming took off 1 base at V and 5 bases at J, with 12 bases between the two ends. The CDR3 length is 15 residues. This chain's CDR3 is CASSLSQGRTGELFF. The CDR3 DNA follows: TGCGCCAGCAGCTTGTCCCAGGGGCGGACCGGGGAGCTGTTTTTT. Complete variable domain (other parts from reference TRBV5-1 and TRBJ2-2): KAGVTQTPRYLIKTRGQQVTLSCSPISGHRSVSWYQQTPGQGLQFLFEYFSETQRNKGNFPGRFSGRQFSNSRSEMNVSTLELGDSALYLCASSLSQGRTGELFFGEGSRLTVL.

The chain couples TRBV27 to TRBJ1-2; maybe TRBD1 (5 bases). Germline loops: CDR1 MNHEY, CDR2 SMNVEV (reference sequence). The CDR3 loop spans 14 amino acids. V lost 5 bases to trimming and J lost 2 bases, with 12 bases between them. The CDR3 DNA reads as TGTGCCAGCAGTCCCAGGGAACGGAACTATGGCTACACCTTC. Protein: CASSPRERNYGYTF.

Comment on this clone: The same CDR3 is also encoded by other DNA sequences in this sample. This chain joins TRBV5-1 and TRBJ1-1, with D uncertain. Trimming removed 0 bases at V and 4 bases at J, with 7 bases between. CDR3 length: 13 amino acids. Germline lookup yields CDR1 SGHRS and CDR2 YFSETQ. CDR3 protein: CASSLAGSTEAFF. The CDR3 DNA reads TGCGCCAGCAGCTTGGCGGGGTCCACTGAAGCTTTCTTT.

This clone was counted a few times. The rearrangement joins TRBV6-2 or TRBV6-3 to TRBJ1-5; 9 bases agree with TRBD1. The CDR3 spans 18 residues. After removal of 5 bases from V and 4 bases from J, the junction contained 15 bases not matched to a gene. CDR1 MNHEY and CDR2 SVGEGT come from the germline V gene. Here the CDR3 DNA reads TGTGCCAGCAGTACGGACAGGGGAGTCTATGGGGAGAATCAGCCCCAGCATTTT. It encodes CASSTDRGVYGENQPQHF.

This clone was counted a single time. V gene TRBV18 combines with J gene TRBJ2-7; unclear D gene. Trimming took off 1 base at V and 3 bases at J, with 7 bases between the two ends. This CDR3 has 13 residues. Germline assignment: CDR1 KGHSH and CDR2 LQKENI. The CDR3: CASSPRTGYEQYF. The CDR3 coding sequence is TGTGCCAGCTCACCACGAACCGGCTACGAGCAGTACTTC. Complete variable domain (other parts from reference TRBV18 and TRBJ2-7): NAGVMQNPRHLVRRRGQEARLRCSPMKGHSHVYWYRQLPEEGLKFMVYLQKENIIDESGMPKERFSAEFPKEGPSILRIQQVVRGDSAAYFCASSPRTGYEQYFGPGTRLTVT.

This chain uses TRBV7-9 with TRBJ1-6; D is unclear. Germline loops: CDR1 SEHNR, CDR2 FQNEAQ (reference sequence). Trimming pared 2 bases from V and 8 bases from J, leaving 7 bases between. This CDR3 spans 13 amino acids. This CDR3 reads CASSLLSYSPLHF. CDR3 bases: TGTGCCAGCAGCTTATTGTCCTATTCACCCCTCCACTTT. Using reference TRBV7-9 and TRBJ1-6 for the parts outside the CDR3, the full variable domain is DTGVSQNPRHKITKRGQNVTFRCDPISEHNRLYWYRQTLGQGPEFLTYFQNEAQLEKSRLLSDRFSAERPKGSFSTLEIQRTEQGDSAMYLCASSLLSYSPLHFGNGTRLTVT.

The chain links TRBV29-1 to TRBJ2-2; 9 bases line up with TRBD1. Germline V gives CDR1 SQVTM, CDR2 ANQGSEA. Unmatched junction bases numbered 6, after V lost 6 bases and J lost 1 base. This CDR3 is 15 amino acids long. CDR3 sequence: CSVGHRGRNTGELFF. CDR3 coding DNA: TGCAGCGTCGGGCACAGGGGGCGGAACACCGGGGAGCTGTTTTTT.

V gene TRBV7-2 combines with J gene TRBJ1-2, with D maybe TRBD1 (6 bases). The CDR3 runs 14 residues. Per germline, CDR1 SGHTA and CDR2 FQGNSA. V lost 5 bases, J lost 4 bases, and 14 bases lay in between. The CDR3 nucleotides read TGTGCCAGCAGCCCCCCCGGCAGGGGCTATGGCTACACCTTC. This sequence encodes CASSPPGRGYGYTF.

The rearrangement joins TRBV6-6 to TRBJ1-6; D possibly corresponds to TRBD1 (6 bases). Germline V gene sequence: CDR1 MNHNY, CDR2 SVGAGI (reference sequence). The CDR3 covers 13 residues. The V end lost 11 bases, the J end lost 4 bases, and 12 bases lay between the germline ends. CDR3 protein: CACGQGYNSPLHF. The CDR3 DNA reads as TGTGCCTGCGGCCAGGGGTATAATTCACCCCTCCACTTT.

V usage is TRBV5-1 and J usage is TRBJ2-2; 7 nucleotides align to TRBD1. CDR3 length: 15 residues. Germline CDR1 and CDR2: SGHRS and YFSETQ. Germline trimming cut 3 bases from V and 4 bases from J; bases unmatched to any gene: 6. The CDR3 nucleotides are TGCGCCAGCAGCTCCGGACAGGTTTTCACCGGGGAGCTGTTTTTT. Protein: CASSSGQVFTGELFF.

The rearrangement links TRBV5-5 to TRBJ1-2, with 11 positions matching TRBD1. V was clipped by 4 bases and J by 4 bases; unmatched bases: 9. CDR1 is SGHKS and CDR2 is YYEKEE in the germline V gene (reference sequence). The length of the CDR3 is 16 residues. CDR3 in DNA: TGTGCCAGCAGCGAGGTAACCGGGACAGGGGGCTATGGCTACACCTTC. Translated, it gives CASSEVTGTGGYGYTF.

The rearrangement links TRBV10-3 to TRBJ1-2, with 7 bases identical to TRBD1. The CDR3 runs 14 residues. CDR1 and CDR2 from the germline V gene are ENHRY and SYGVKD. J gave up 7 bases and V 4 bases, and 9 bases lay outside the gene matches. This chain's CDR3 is CAISAEQGRTGYTF. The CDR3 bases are TGTGCCATCAGTGCCGAACAGGGGAGGACTGGCTACACCTTC.

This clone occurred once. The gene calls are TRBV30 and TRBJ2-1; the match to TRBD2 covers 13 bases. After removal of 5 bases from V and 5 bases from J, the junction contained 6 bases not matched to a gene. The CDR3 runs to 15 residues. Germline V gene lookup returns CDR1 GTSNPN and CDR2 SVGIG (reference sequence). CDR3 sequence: CAWQIGLAGDNEQFF. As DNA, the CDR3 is TGTGCCTGGCAGATCGGACTAGCGGGGGACAATGAGCAGTTCTTC.